The subject of this entry is one TCR beta chain. Its antigen is unknown. This CDR3 contains 13 residues. Germline CDR1 reads SEHNR; CDR2 reads FQNEAQ (reference sequence). Trimming removed 11 bases from V and 0 bases from J, with 13 bases in between. The data derive from a study of T cell responses to AZD1222 COVID-19 vaccine. General study results and limits: Only a handful of AZD1222 recipients tested seropositive at baseline.

Pooling covered second doses at about 4 or about 12 weeks. TCRdb's copy holds only in-frame clones and misses some; the assay was immunoSEQ multiplex PCR. The sample shows approximately 150,000 clones, about 92% of them seen only once. The receptor was derived from an adult who received the AZD1222 COVID-19 vaccine. The material was peripheral blood, obtained 28 days after the second AZD1222 dose. V gene TRBV7-9 combines with J gene TRBJ1-1; no clear D gene. The CDR3: CASQGDMNTEAFF. CDR3 nucleotides: TGTGCCTCCCAAGGAGACATGAACACTGAAGCTTTCTTT.